The 26 T cell receptor beta chains in this list originate from one sample, sequenced in a study of beta chain features in type 1 diabetes. The authors reverse transcribed all of the isolated RNA, so sequencing captured expressed TCRB transcripts. Here immunoSEQ multiplex PCR was the method, and the copy in TCRdb shows in-frame clones only, minus some. The sample lists about 320,000 clones, 14% occurring once. Sequenced input: central memory CD4+ T cells from blood. The receptors originated from a man aged 25 to 40 in good health.

This clone was seen only a few times. The chain uses TRBV19 and TRBJ1-4, with TRBD1 matching over 7 bases. Looked up from germline, CDR1 is LNHDA and CDR2 is SQIVND (reference sequence). V shed 6 bases, J shed 8 bases, and the junction held 6 bases outside the gene matches. The CDR3 extends over 13 amino acids. CDR3 region: CASRDRAGEKLFF. In nucleotides, the CDR3 is TGTGCCAGTAGAGACAGGGCGGGAGAAAAACTGTTTTTT. Based on the CDR3 plus reference TRBV19 and TRBJ1-4, the full variable domain is DGGITQSPKYLFRKEGQNVTLSCEQNLNHDAMYWYRQDPGQGLRLIYYSQIVNDFQKGDIAEGYSVSREKKESFPLTVTSAQKNPTAFYLCASRDRAGEKLFFGSGTQLSVL.

This clone has a handful of counts. CDR3 protein: CASSQVGQGYGYTF. The CDR3 region has the DNA TGTGCCAGCAGCCAAGTGGGACAGGGATATGGCTACACCTTC. This chain uses TRBV4-2 with TRBJ1-2; the match to TRBD1 covers 9 bases. The CDR3 has 14 amino acids. The V segment lost 1 base and the J segment 5 bases; nucleotides outside the gene matches: 2. The germline V gene has CDR1 LGHNA and CDR2 YNFKEQ.

There are a few counts of this clone. The chain combines TRBV5-4 with TRBJ2-2, with no clear D. V was shortened by 4 bases and J by 4 bases, with 8 bases between the two germline ends. Germline V CDR1 and CDR2: SGHNT, YYREEE (reference sequence). The CDR3 loop spans 13 amino acids. The CDR3 region has the DNA TGTGCCAGCAGCCCCCGAACCACCGGGGAGCTGTTTTTT. Translating it yields CASSPRTTGELFF.

The chain recombines TRBV5-6 with TRBJ2-3; 8 bases map to TRBD1. The CDR3 contains 16 residues. J was trimmed by 0 bases and V by 3 bases; bases with no gene match: 6. Germline CDR1 is SGHDT and CDR2 is YYEEEE. The DNA of the CDR3 is TGTGCCAGCAGCTCCTCAGGGGGCGCTAGCACAGATACGCAGTATTTT. Its protein is CASSSSGGASTDTQYF.

This rearrangement joins TRBV7-2 to TRBJ2-1; 7 positions agree with TRBD2. CDR1 SGHTA and CDR2 FQGNSA come from the germline V gene. V dropped 3 bases and J dropped 13; count of bases not matched to a gene: 9. CDR3 length equals 13 residues. The CDR3 coding sequence is TGTGCCAGCAGCTTGTCTAGCGGAGCCCCTCAGTTCTTC. Amino acids: CASSLSSGAPQFF.

As regards this clone: Within the sample, other DNA sequences also encode this same CDR3. In DNA, the CDR3 is TGTGCCAGCAGCCCTCATCGGAACCAGCCCCAGCATTTT. Translating gives CASSPHRNQPQHF. This chain joins TRBV11-2 and TRBJ1-5, with unresolved D. Trimming left V 5 bases short and J 7 bases short, with 12 bases between. The CDR3 has 13 amino acids. Germline assignment: CDR1 SGHAT and CDR2 FQNNGV.

The V and J genes are TRBV13 and TRBJ2-3; D ambiguous. CDR3 length: 14 residues. Trimming removed 5 bases from V and 1 base from J, with 10 bases in between. Looked up from germline, CDR1 is PRHDT and CDR2 is FYEKMQ (reference sequence). DNA for the CDR3: TGTGCCAGCAGCCCGCGAAGCGGCACAGATACGCAGTATTTT. Encoded protein: CASSPRSGTDTQYF.

The chain has TRBV4-3 and TRBJ1-2; 10 bases map to TRBD1. The CDR3 length is 16 residues. CDR1 and CDR2 (germline): LGHNA, YSLEER. V trimming: 1 base; J trimming: 4 bases; junction bases outside the gene matches: 6. The CDR3 region has the DNA TGCGCCAGCAGCCAAGTAGGGACAGGGGCCATCTATGGCTACACCTTC. Its protein is CASSQVGTGAIYGYTF.

Comments on this clone: A junction boundary mismatches the germline segment, possibly from a read error. V is TRBV4-1 and J is TRBJ2-3; no reliable D call. Per germline, CDR1 MGHRA and CDR2 YSYEKL. This CDR3 comprises 16 residues. This CDR3 reads CASSQPGFSDTDTQYF. CDR3 nucleotide sequence: TGTGCCAGCAGCCAACCCGGGTTTTCTGACACAGATACGCAGTATTTT.

This chain connects TRBV5-1 to TRBJ2-3; possible D gene TRBD1, 6 bases. Germline V gives CDR1 SGHRS, CDR2 YFSETQ. Trimming removed 4 bases at V and 0 bases at J, with 15 bases between. The CDR3 has 16 amino acids. The CDR3 reads CASSLGTIPSTDTQYF. The CDR3 DNA follows: TGCGCCAGCAGCCTAGGGACAATTCCTAGCACAGATACGCAGTATTTT.

The sample holds a few counts of this clone. The rearrangement uses TRBV6-1 and TRBJ2-3; TRBD1 is a possible D gene (5 bases). Germline CDR1 is MNHNS and CDR2 is SASEGT. The CDR3 totals 14 residues. Trimming removed 7 bases at V and 2 bases at J, with 13 bases between. The CDR3 loop reads CASTSQAHTDTQYF. CDR3 DNA sequence: TGTGCCAGCACCTCACAGGCCCACACAGATACGCAGTATTTT.

This clone has only a few counts. The chain couples TRBV7-2 to TRBJ1-5; TRBD1 is a possible D gene (6 bases). This CDR3 region has 14 residues. CDR1 is SGHTA and CDR2 is FQGNSA in the germline V gene. Trimming cost V 5 bases and J 3 bases, with 11 bases left between them. The CDR3 DNA reads TGTGCCAGCAGCCCTGGGGACAACAATCAGCCCCAGCATTTT. Translated: CASSPGDNNQPQHF.

The rearrangement links TRBV7-6 to TRBJ2-7; 11 positions match TRBD1. CDR1 is SGHVS, CDR2 FNYEAQ, per germline. J was trimmed by 3 bases and V by 2 bases; bases with no gene match: 6. There are 16 residues in the CDR3. Here the CDR3 DNA reads TGTGCCAGCAGCTTAACCCCCGGGACAGGGGGCTACGAGCAGTACTTC. The encoded protein is CASSLTPGTGGYEQYF. Combining the CDR3 with reference TRBV7-6 and TRBJ2-7 gives the whole variable domain GAGVSQSPRYKVTKRGQDVALRCDPISGHVSLYWYRQALGQGPEFLTYFNYEAQQDKSGLPNDRFSAERPEGSISTLTIQRTEQRDSAMYRCASSLTPGTGGYEQYFGPGTRLTVT.

The chain recombines TRBV7-2 with TRBJ1-1; D remains unclear. Germline V gene lookup returns CDR1 SGHTA and CDR2 FQGNSA. The CDR3 has 14 residues. Trimming removed 2 bases at V and 3 bases at J, with 10 bases between. CDR3 loop: CASSLSGPYTEAFF. DNA for the CDR3: TGTGCCAGCAGCTTATCCGGACCCTACACTGAAGCTTTCTTT.

The rearrangement links TRBV11-3 to TRBJ2-1, with TRBD2 as a possible D gene (5 bases). This CDR3 has 14 residues. V lost 1 base to trimming and J lost 8 bases, with 12 bases between them. Per germline, CDR1 SGHNT and CDR2 YENEEA. The CDR3 region has the DNA TGTGCCAGCAGCTTAGGGGTGGGAGCGCATGAGCAGTTCTTC. Translating it yields CASSLGVGAHEQFF.

A few counts support this clone. The rearrangement uses TRBV5-4 and TRBJ2-3; D call uncertain. The germline V gene has CDR1 SGHNT and CDR2 YYREEE (reference sequence). The V end lost 1 base, the J end lost 5 bases, and 8 bases lay between the germline ends. The CDR3 consists of 13 residues. Here the CDR3 DNA reads TGTGCCAGCAGCTTGACTATGGGAGATACGCAGTATTTT. This translates into CASSLTMGDTQYF.

This clone was seen more than once but under ten times. The chain joins TRBV30 to TRBJ1-1, with D maybe TRBD1 (6 bases). The germline V and J ends were trimmed by 2 bases and 1 base, with 14 bases remaining between them. The CDR3 runs 15 residues. Germline V gene sequence: CDR1 GTSNPN, CDR2 SVGIG (reference sequence). The CDR3 region is CAWSSWGAQNTEAFF. The CDR3 DNA sequence: TGTGCCTGGAGTTCCTGGGGGGCCCAGAACACTGAAGCTTTCTTT.

This clone was seen a few times. This chain links TRBV27 with TRBJ1-6; D unresolved. Germline V CDR1 and CDR2: MNHEY, SMNVEV (reference sequence). The CDR3 is made up of 14 amino acids. The V end was cut by 6 bases, the J end by 11 bases, with 17 bases between. CDR3: CASSRRESWAPLHF. DNA of the CDR3: TGTGCCAGCAGCCGCCGCGAATCGTGGGCACCCCTCCACTTT.

The rearrangement uses TRBV4-1 and TRBJ2-4; the match to TRBD2 covers 7 bases. The germline V gene has CDR1 MGHRA and CDR2 YSYEKL. The CDR3 length is 17 residues. With 1 base clipped from V and 7 bases from J, the junction kept 13 bases outside the gene matches. CDR3 region: CASSQALAEGSRNIQYF. DNA of the CDR3: TGCGCCAGCAGCCAAGCTCTAGCGGAGGGGTCGAGGAACATTCAGTACTTC.

This clone was counted a few times. The chain links TRBV29-1 to TRBJ1-1; D possibly corresponds to TRBD1 (5 bases). V was clipped by 6 bases and J by 1 base, with 15 bases between them. Per the germline V gene, CDR1 is SQVTM and CDR2 is ANQGSEA. The CDR3 is made up of 14 amino acids. CDR3: CSVARPGRNTEAFF. The CDR3 DNA follows: TGCAGCGTCGCGCGACCGGGACGGAACACTGAAGCTTTCTTT.

This sequence joins TRBV4-3 and TRBJ2-3; 11 bases agree with TRBD2. The CDR3 spans 18 residues. V lost 4 bases to trimming and J lost 5 bases; unmatched junction nucleotides: 14. In germline, CDR1 is LGHNA, CDR2 YSLEER. CDR3 loop: CASSPTRGLAGGQDTQYF. The CDR3 coding sequence is TGCGCCAGCAGCCCGACGCGCGGGTTAGCGGGGGGGCAAGATACGCAGTATTTT.

This clone was counted at least ten times. The genes are TRBV2 and TRBJ2-7; tentative D call: TRBD2 (5 bases). The CDR3 consists of 16 residues. Germline V CDR1 and CDR2: SNHLY, FYNNEI. Trimming left V 3 bases short and J 5 bases short, with 20 bases between. The CDR3 DNA reads TGTGCCAGCAGTGACGAGGGATTCTCCGATACTAACGAGCAGTACTTC. It codes for CASSDEGFSDTNEQYF. Combining the CDR3 with reference TRBV2 and TRBJ2-7 gives the whole variable domain EPEVTQTPSHQVTQMGQEVILRCVPISNHLYFYWYRQILGQKVEFLVSFYNNEISEKSEIFDDQFSVERPDGSNFTLKIRSTKLEDSAMYFCASSDEGFSDTNEQYFGPGTRLTVT.

The chain is built from TRBV30 and TRBJ1-4, with D perhaps TRBD1 (5 bases). The V gene lost 4 bases and the J gene lost 10 bases, with 10 bases spanning the gap. Looked up from germline, CDR1 is GTSNPN and CDR2 is SVGIG (reference sequence). The CDR3 consists of 11 residues. DNA for the CDR3: TGTGCCTGGATTGGGGGAAGAAAACTGTTTTTT. It codes for CAWIGGRKLFF. The full variable domain, its missing parts supplied by reference TRBV30 and TRBJ1-4, is SQTIHQWPATLVQPVGSPLSLECTVEGTSNPNLYWYRQAAGRGLQLLFYSVGIGQISSEVPQNLSASRPQDRQFILSSKKLLLSDSGFYLCAWIGGRKLFFGSGTQLSVL.

V is TRBV6-5 and J is TRBJ2-1; D gene uncertain. CDR1 and CDR2 from the germline V gene are MNHEY and SVGAGI. This CDR3 contains 12 residues. V shed 0 bases and J shed 9 bases, with 6 bases lying between them. CDR3 protein: CASSYSNGEQFF. In DNA, the CDR3 is TGTGCCAGCAGTTACTCGAATGGTGAGCAGTTCTTC.

This clone was detected only a few times. The rearrangement joins TRBV5-1 to TRBJ2-6; D not certain. There are 14 residues in the CDR3. CDR1 is SGHRS, CDR2 YFSETQ, per germline. V was clipped by 2 bases and J by 1 base, with 4 bases between them. The CDR3, as DNA: TGCGCCAGCAGCTTATTATCTGGGGCCAACGTCCTGACTTTC. Translated, it gives CASSLLSGANVLTF.

This clone has more than one count but fewer than ten. This sequence joins TRBV7-2 and TRBJ1-5; D possibly corresponds to TRBD1 (6 bases). The ends were cut back, 6 bases at V and 3 bases at J, with 9 bases in the middle. The CDR3 totals 13 residues. CDR1 and CDR2 from the germline V gene are SGHTA and FQGNSA. The CDR3 sequence: CASSGQTNQPQHF. The CDR3 DNA is TGTGCCAGCAGTGGACAGACCAATCAGCCCCAGCATTTT.